Detailed here is one TCR beta chain. No antigen is known for it. These data belong to a study of vaccination effects on CD4 cells after COVID-19. Study-level points and caveats: Late in the post-vaccination period, infection-induced and vaccine-induced clones underwent marked clonal contraction.

Before any sequencing was done, the ViraFEST assay used viral peptide pools to expand antigen-specific CD4+ T cells. Culturing for about 10 days preceded CD4+ T cell isolation. Infection dated between March and December 2020, before the Alpha, Beta and Delta variants reached the United States. Profiling relied on immunoSEQ multiplex PCR, and the TCRdb table lists in-frame clones only, not all of them. Seen here are 20,000 to 25,000 clones, nearly 75% observed once, and the top ten hold about 40%. This CDR3 contains 14 residues. Germline loops: CDR1 SGHNT, CDR2 YENEEA. The ends were cut back, 5 bases at V and 0 bases at J, with 10 bases in the middle.

The source material was CD4+ T cells from PBMCs cultured with a peptide pool, sampled before COVID-19 vaccination. The chain carries TRBV11-3 and TRBJ1-1, with D possibly TRBD1 on 5 matching bases. This sequence was found in a human donor who had a prior SARS-CoV-2 infection. CDR3 sequence: CASSNYRMNTEAFF. CDR3 nucleotide sequence: TGTGCCAGCAGCAACTACAGGATGAACACTGAAGCTTTCTTT.